The rows below give T cell receptor beta chains drawn from one sample of a study of blood T cell repertoires in COVID-19. Sequencing was performed with immunoSEQ multiplex PCR; in TCRdb, only in-frame clones are kept and a portion is missing. The data contain 200,000 to 250,000 clones, 87% of them singletons. Sequencing was carried out using PBMCs or T cells enriched from blood (not recorded which). The receptor source for this set is a young man who had recovered from COVID-19. CDR3s include the opening cysteine and the closing phenylalanine or tryptophan. A D gene is named only where the DNA matches it firmly. Clone size is shown for a subset of rows, as once, few, many or a class of expanded clone.

J: TRBJ2-5
V: TRBV27
length: 13
size: .
D: TRBD1
CDR3: CASSFGTEETQYF
DNA: TGTGCCAGCAGTTTCGGGACAGAAGAGACCCAGTACTTC

J: TRBJ2-5
V: TRBV18
length: 14
size: .
D: .
CDR3: CASSQTTRWETQYF
DNA: TGTGCCAGCTCACAAACAACTAGGTGGGAGACCCAGTACTTC

J: TRBJ2-7
V: TRBV7-9
length: 17
size: .
D: TRBD2
CDR3: CASSLDIGTSGSYEQYF
DNA: TGTGCCAGCAGCTTAGATATCGGGACTAGCGGGTCCTACGAGCAGTACTTC

J: TRBJ2-2
V: TRBV7-3
length: 16
size: .
D: TRBD1
CDR3: CASSPPGQENTGELFF
DNA: TGTGCCAGCAGCCCGCCGGGACAGGAGAACACCGGGGAGCTGTTTTTT

J: TRBJ1-2
V: TRBV5-1
length: 16
size: .
D: TRBD1
CDR3: CASSTRGDRVAYGYTF
DNA: TGCGCCAGCAGCACACGCGGGGACAGGGTGGCCTATGGCTACACCTTC

J: TRBJ2-1
V: TRBV12-3/TRBV12-4
length: 13
size: .
D: .
CDR3: CASSLGGYNEQFF
DNA: TGTGCCAGCAGTTTAGGAGGGTACAATGAGCAGTTCTTC

J: TRBJ2-5
V: TRBV7-2
length: 16
size: .
D: TRBD2
CDR3: CASSQGLAGRQETQYF
DNA: TGTGCCAGCAGCCAAGGACTAGCGGGAAGACAAGAGACCCAGTACTTC

J: TRBJ1-1
V: TRBV9
length: 14
size: .
D: TRBD1
CDR3: CASTPGTALYEAFF
DNA: TGTGCCAGCACTCCCGGGACAGCACTATATGAAGCTTTCTTT

J: TRBJ2-2
V: TRBV19
length: 14
size: .
D: TRBD1
CDR3: CASSETGWAGELFF
DNA: TGTGCCAGTAGTGAGACAGGGTGGGCCGGGGAGCTGTTTTTT

J: TRBJ1-3
V: TRBV7-2
length: 17
size: .
D: .
CDR3: CASSPVEALVSGNTIYF
DNA: TGTGCCAGCAGTCCTGTCGAGGCACTTGTTTCTGGAAACACCATATATTTT

J: TRBJ1-1
V: TRBV2
length: 14
size: .
D: .
CDR3: CASSVQGQGTTAFF
DNA: TGTGCCAGCAGTGTACAGGGTCAAGGTACCACGGCTTTCTTT

J: TRBJ2-7
V: TRBV5-1
length: 17
size: .
D: TRBD1
CDR3: CASSPRPTGDGSYEQYF
DNA: TGCGCCAGCAGCCCAAGACCGACAGGGGATGGGTCCTACGAGCAGTACTTC

J: TRBJ1-1
V: TRBV7-2
length: 12
size: .
D: .
CDR3: CASSPHPTEAFF
DNA: TGTGCCAGCAGCCCCCATCCCACTGAAGCTTTCTTT

J: TRBJ2-5
V: TRBV27
length: 16
size: few
D: TRBD2
CDR3: CASSSLAGGSQETQYF
DNA: TGTGCCAGCAGTTCCTTAGCGGGAGGGAGCCAAGAGACCCAGTACTTC

J: TRBJ2-7
V: TRBV7-9
length: 14
size: .
D: .
CDR3: CASSSPNRVYEQYF
DNA: TGTGCCAGCAGCTCACCGAACAGGGTCTACGAGCAGTACTTC

J: TRBJ2-3
V: TRBV10-3
length: 17
size: .
D: .
CDR3: CAISESPVGSGTDTQYF
DNA: TGTGCCATCAGTGAGTCCCCGGTCGGGAGTGGAACAGATACGCAGTATTTT

J: TRBJ1-3
V: TRBV7-9
length: 15
size: once
D: .
CDR3: CASSLDSYSGNTIYF
DNA: TGTGCCAGCAGCTTAGACAGCTACTCTGGAAACACCATATATTTT

J: TRBJ1-5
V: TRBV12-3/TRBV12-4
length: 13
size: once
D: .
CDR3: CASSPDITRPQHF
DNA: TGTGCCAGCAGCCCAGACATCACCAGGCCCCAGCATTTT

J: TRBJ2-7
V: TRBV3-1/TRBV3-2
length: 14
size: once
D: .
CDR3: CASSHGTWIYEQYF
DNA: TGTGCCAGCAGCCACGGGACTTGGATCTACGAGCAGTACTTC

J: TRBJ1-2
V: TRBV7-9
length: 13
size: .
D: .
CDR3: CASSATSHYGYTF
DNA: TGTGCCAGCAGCGCCACTTCGCACTATGGCTACACCTTC

J: TRBJ2-7
V: TRBV7-8
length: 17
size: few
D: .
CDR3: CASSLGATGRASYEQYF
DNA: TGTGCCAGCAGCTTAGGGGCAACAGGTAGGGCCTCCTACGAGCAGTACTTC

J: TRBJ1-5
V: TRBV28
length: 14
size: .
D: .
CDR3: CASVRGYSNQPQHF
DNA: TGTGCCAGCGTGCGCGGATATAGCAATCAGCCCCAGCATTTT

J: TRBJ2-7
V: TRBV4-2
length: 16
size: .
D: .
CDR3: CASSQDFPGGSYEQYF
DNA: TGTGCCAGCAGCCAAGATTTCCCTGGCGGATCCTACGAGCAGTACTTC

J: TRBJ1-1
V: TRBV7-2
length: 11
size: .
D: .
CDR3: CASSRAPIPIF
DNA: TGTGCCAGCAGCCGCGCCCCGATACCCATCTTT

J: TRBJ2-1
V: TRBV7-2
length: 14
size: .
D: .
CDR3: CASSPSLPTIEQFF
DNA: TGTGCCAGCAGCCCGAGTCTCCCTACTATAGAGCAGTTCTTC

J: TRBJ1-5
V: TRBV2
length: 15
size: .
D: TRBD1
CDR3: CASSGRGQGGQPQHF
DNA: TGTGCCAGCTCAGGTAGGGGACAGGGCGGTCAGCCCCAGCATTTT

J: TRBJ1-2
V: TRBV15
length: 16
size: .
D: TRBD1
CDR3: CATSRGGQGAEDGYTF
DNA: TGTGCCACCAGCAGGGGTGGACAGGGGGCGGAGGATGGCTACACCTTC

J: TRBJ2-5
V: TRBV5-1
length: 14
size: .
D: .
CDR3: CASSLQGMEETQYF
DNA: TGCGCCAGCAGCTTGCAGGGGATGGAAGAGACCCAGTACTTC

J: TRBJ2-3
V: TRBV7-2
length: 14
size: .
D: TRBD2
CDR3: CASSRGGITDTQYF
DNA: TGTGCCAGCAGCCGCGGGGGAATCACAGATACGCAGTATTTT

J: TRBJ1-2
V: TRBV24-1
length: 15
size: .
D: TRBD1
CDR3: CATSDGRGPNYGYTF
DNA: TGTGCCACCAGTGATGGCAGGGGGCCGAACTATGGCTACACCTTC

J: TRBJ2-1
V: TRBV6-6
length: 16
size: .
D: TRBD2
CDR3: CASSGRGVESYNEQFF
DNA: TGTGCCAGCTCCGGTCGGGGGGTTGAATCCTACAATGAGCAGTTCTTC

J: TRBJ2-1
V: TRBV7-6
length: 15
size: few
D: .
CDR3: CASSLIGQGDYEQFF
DNA: TGTGCCAGCAGTCTAATCGGCCAGGGGGACTATGAGCAGTTCTTC

J: TRBJ2-1
V: TRBV11-1
length: 12
size: .
D: TRBD2
CDR3: CASSRVGGEQFF
DNA: TGTGCCAGCAGCCGGGTCGGGGGGGAGCAGTTCTTC

J: TRBJ1-3
V: TRBV20-1
length: 19
size: .
D: .
CDR3: CSASQRVAGRRNSGNTIYF
DNA: TGCAGTGCTAGTCAGAGGGTGGCAGGCCGAAGAAACTCTGGAAACACCATATATTTT

J: TRBJ1-3
V: TRBV9
length: 14
size: .
D: .
CDR3: CASGEGSSGNTIYF
DNA: TGTGCCAGCGGGGAGGGTAGCTCTGGAAACACCATATATTTT

J: TRBJ1-5
V: TRBV6-1
length: 16
size: .
D: .
CDR3: CASSAGAVYSNQPQHF
DNA: TGTGCCAGCAGTGCCGGTGCGGTTTATAGCAATCAGCCCCAGCATTTT